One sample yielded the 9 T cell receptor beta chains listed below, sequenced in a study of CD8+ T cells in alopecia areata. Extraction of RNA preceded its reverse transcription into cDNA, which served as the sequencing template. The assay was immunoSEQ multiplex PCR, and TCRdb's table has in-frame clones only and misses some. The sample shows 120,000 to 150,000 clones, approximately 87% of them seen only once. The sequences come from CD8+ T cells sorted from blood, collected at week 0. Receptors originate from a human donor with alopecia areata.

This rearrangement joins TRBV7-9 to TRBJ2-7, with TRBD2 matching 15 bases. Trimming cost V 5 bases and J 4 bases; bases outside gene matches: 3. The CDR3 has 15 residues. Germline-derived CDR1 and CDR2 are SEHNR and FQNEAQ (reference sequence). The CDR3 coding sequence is TGTGCCAGCAGCGGGACTAGCGGGGGGCCTTACGAGCAGTACTTC. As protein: CASSGTSGGPYEQYF.

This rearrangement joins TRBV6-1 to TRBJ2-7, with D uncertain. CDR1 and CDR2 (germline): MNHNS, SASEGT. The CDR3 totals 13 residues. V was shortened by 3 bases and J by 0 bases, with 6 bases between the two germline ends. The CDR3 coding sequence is TGTGCCAGCAGTGATACCGACTCCTACGAGCAGTACTTC. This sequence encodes CASSDTDSYEQYF.

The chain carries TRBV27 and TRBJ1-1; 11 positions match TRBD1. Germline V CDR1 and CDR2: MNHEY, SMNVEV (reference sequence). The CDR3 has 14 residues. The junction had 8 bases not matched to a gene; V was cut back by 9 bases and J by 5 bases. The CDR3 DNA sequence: TGTGCCAGTACTACCGGGACAGGGGGTACTGAAGCTTTCTTT. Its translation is CASTTGTGGTEAFF.

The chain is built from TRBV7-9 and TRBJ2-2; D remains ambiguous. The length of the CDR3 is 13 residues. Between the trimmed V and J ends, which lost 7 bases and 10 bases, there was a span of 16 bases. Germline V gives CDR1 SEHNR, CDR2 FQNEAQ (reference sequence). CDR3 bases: TGTGCCAGCACCCCGTCTATCCACCTGGAGCTGTTTTTT. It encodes CASTPSIHLELFF.

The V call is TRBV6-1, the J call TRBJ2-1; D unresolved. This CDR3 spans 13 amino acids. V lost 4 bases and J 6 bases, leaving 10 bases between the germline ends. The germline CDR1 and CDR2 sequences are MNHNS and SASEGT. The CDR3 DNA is TGTGCCAGCAGTGGGTCACTAAGCAATGAGCAGTTCTTC. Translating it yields CASSGSLSNEQFF.

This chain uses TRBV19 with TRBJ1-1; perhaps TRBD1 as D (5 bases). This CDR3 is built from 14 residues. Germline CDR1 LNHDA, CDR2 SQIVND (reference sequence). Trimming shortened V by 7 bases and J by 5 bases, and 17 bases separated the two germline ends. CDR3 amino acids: CASKYGRGYTEAFF. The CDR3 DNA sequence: TGTGCCAGTAAATACGGGAGGGGTTATACTGAAGCTTTCTTT.

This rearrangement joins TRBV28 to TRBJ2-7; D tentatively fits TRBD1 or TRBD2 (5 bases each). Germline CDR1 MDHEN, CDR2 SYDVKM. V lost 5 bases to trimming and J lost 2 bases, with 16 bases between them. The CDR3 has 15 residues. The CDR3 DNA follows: TGTGCCAGCAGTCCACCACAGGACTTGCCCTACGAGCAGTACTTC. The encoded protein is CASSPPQDLPYEQYF.

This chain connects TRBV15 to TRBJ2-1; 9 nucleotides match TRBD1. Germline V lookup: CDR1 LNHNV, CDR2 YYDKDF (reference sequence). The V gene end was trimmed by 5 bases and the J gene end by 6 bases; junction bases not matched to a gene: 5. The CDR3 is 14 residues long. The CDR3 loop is CATSGGQGSNEQFF. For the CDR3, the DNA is TGTGCCACCAGCGGAGGACAGGGGAGCAATGAGCAGTTCTTC.

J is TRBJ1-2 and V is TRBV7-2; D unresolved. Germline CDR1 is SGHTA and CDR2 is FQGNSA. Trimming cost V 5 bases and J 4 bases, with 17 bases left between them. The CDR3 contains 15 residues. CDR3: CASSPTREIRYGYTF. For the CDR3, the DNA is TGTGCCAGCAGCCCTACGCGGGAAATCCGCTATGGCTACACCTTC.